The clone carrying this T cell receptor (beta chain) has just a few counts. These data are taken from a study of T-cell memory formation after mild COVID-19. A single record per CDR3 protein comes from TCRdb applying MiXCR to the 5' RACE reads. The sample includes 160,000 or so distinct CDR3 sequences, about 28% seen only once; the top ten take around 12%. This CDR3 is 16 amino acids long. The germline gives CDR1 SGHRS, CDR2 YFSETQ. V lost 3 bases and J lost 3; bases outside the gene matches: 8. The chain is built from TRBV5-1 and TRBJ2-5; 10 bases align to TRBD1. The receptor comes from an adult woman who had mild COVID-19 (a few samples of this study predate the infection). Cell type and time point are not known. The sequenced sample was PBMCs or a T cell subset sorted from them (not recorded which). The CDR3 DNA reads TGCGCCAGCAGCTCGCAGACAGGGGGCTTTGAAGAGACCCAGTACTTC. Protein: CASSSQTGGFEETQYF.